Reported below is one T cell receptor (beta chain). CDR3 length equals 19 residues. Trimming shortened V by 0 bases and J by 4 bases, and 23 bases separated the two germline ends. The germline V gene encodes CDR1 SGDLS and CDR2 YYNGEE. Both 60 Vbeta primers and 13 Jbeta primers went into the PCR. Profiled with immunoSEQ multiplex PCR; TCRdb holds only in-frame clones, not every one. Of hundreds of thousands of clones in the sample, around 73% were seen once. The data are from a study of cytomegalovirus exposure and HLA in healthy donors. Sequenced material: PBMCs. The chain joins TRBV9 to TRBJ1-3, with no clear D. This sequence originates from a male donor in good health and CMV-seronegative. DNA for the CDR3: TGTGCCAGCAGCGTAGGGTTAAGGACTGGGGTTGGAGCGGGAAACACCATATATTTT. Translation: CASSVGLRTGVGAGNTIYF.